The sequence of this T cell receptor (beta chain) was determined in a study of blood T cell repertoires in COVID-19. Across the study: Samples came from the United States, Italy and Spain, spanning acute and convalescent COVID-19. In each case, the material was cDNA or gDNA derived from T cells, B-cell-depleted T cells, or PBMCs.

This clone was found a few times. V lost 4 bases to trimming and J lost 0 bases, with 10 bases between them. The CDR3 is made up of 15 amino acids. The V gene's germline CDR1 is LGHNA and CDR2 YSLEER. Assay: immunoSEQ multiplex PCR; the TCRdb copy retains only in-frame clones and omits some. Of roughly 70,000 clones listed, 75% to 95% are singletons. The chain combines TRBV4-3 with TRBJ1-3; D gene unclear. The sequenced material came from peripheral blood. This clonotype originated in a human donor with active COVID-19. The donor label of this sample is uncertain. Here the CDR3 reads CASSPDDISGNTIYF. In DNA form, the CDR3 reads TGCGCCAGCAGCCCAGACGACATCTCTGGAAACACCATATATTTT.